Following are 9 T cell receptor beta chains from one sample sequenced in a study of T cell repertoires in cytomegalovirus infection (dated by TCRdb to 2018 to 2020). TCRdb lists the instrument as Illumina HiSeq 1500. The public sequencing data were trimmed at Q25 with fastp and processed into clonotypes with MiXCR by TCRdb, which kept only in-frame beta chains. Every CDR3 protein is listed once, alongside the most common genes and DNA of its rows. In all, the sample holds over 300,000 distinct CDR3 sequences, and roughly 16% of those were seen once. Together, the top ten hold around 11% of the sample. The source material was PBMCs. These receptors all come from a human donor in good health (CMV status not recorded). Some clones in this sample may be carry-over from other donors' samples.

The V gene is TRBV6-6, the J gene TRBJ2-7; possible D gene TRBD1, 6 bases. V was clipped by 6 bases and J by 5 bases, with 17 bases between them. CDR1 and CDR2 (germline): MNHNY, SVGAGI (reference sequence). This CDR3 region has 14 residues. The CDR3 protein is CASRVDTGLDEQYF. CDR3 DNA: TGTGCCAGCAGGGTGGACACAGGGTTGGACGAGCAGTACTTC.

The CDR3 sequence is CASKPLTNLNSPLHF. DNA of the CDR3: TGCGCCAGCAAACCACTGACAAATTTGAATTCACCCCTCCACTTT. The chain employs TRBV23-1 and TRBJ1-6, with D uncertain. TRBV23-1 is an ORF for which the function is uncertain. The CDR3 covers 15 residues. V dropped 7 bases and J dropped 7 bases, with 17 bases sitting between them.

There are a few counts of this clonotype. The chain employs TRBV20-1 and TRBJ1-6; 11 nucleotides agree with TRBD1. CDR1 DFQATT and CDR2 SNEGSKA come from the germline V gene (reference sequence). The J segment lost 9 bases and the V segment lost 1 base, leaving 17 bases of the junction unmatched. This CDR3 is built from 19 residues. The CDR3 DNA follows: TGCAGTGCTAGAGGGGTTGGGACAGGGGGATCCAGTTCTCTTTCACCCCTCCACTTT. It encodes CSARGVGTGGSSSLSPLHF.

The chain recombines TRBV7-3 with TRBJ2-2, with 9 bases identical to TRBD2. The CDR3 contains 17 residues. Trimming took 5 bases from V and 4 from J; bases not matched to a gene: 11. CDR1 is SGHTA and CDR2 is FQGTGA in the germline V gene. The CDR3 DNA sequence: TGTGCCAGCAGCCCTGTCGGCGGGGGGGCCGGCACCGGGGAGCTGTTTTTT. It is translated as CASSPVGGGAGTGELFF.

The table lists this clonotype with a few counts. V usage is TRBV5-5 and J usage is TRBJ2-7; no reliable D call. The CDR3 loop spans 13 amino acids. Germline assignment: CDR1 SGHKS and CDR2 YYEKEE (reference sequence). V was cut by 0 bases and J by 6 bases, with 10 bases left in between. The CDR3 loop reads CASSLGLTLEQYF. The CDR3 region has the DNA TGTGCCAGCAGCTTGGGACTTACCCTCGAGCAGTACTTC.

The chain is built from TRBV24-1 and TRBJ1-5; unclear D gene. The germline V and J ends were trimmed by 0 bases and 4 bases, with 3 bases remaining between them. In germline, CDR1 is KGHDR, CDR2 SFDVKD. The length of the CDR3 is 13 residues. For the CDR3, the DNA is TGTGCCACCAGTGATTTGAAGAATCAGCCCCAGCATTTT. This sequence encodes CATSDLKNQPQHF.

The chain couples TRBV10-3 to TRBJ2-7; perhaps TRBD1 as D (6 bases). The CDR3 is 14 residues long. V lost 4 bases, J lost 4 bases, and 14 bases lay in between. Looked up from germline, CDR1 is ENHRY and CDR2 is SYGVKD. The CDR3 bases are TGTGCCATCAGTGCGACTGGACAGTCGTACGAGCAGTACTTC. It specifies CAISATGQSYEQYF.

This clonotype was detected ten times or more. The chain uses TRBV5-1 and TRBJ2-1, with unresolved D. Between the trimmed V and J ends, which lost 2 bases and 2 bases, there was a span of 11 bases. The CDR3 is 15 residues long. Germline assignment: CDR1 SGHRS and CDR2 YFSETQ. The CDR3 sequence is CASSFNPGTYNEQFF. As DNA, the CDR3 is TGCGCCAGCAGCTTCAATCCAGGCACCTACAATGAGCAGTTCTTC.

A few counts support this clonotype. V usage is TRBV9 and J usage is TRBJ1-1; possibly TRBD1 for D (5 bases). Germline-derived CDR1 and CDR2 are SGDLS and YYNGEE. Trimming stripped 0 bases from V and 5 bases from J, with 8 bases between. The CDR3 consists of 13 residues. The CDR3 DNA is TGTGCCAGCAGCGTAGGGGGGGAAACTGAAGCTTTCTTT. Protein product: CASSVGGETEAFF.